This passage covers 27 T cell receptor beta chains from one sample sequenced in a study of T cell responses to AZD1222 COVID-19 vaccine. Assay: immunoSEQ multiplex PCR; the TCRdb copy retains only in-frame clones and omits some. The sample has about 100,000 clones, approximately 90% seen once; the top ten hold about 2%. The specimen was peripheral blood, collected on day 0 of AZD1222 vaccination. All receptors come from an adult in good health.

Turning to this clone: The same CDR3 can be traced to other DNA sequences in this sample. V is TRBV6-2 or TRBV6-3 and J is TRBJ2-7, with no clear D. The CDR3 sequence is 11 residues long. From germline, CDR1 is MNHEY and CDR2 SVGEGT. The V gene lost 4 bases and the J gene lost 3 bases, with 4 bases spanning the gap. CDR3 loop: CASSLNYEQYF. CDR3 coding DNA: TGTGCCAGCAGTTTAAACTACGAGCAGTACTTC.

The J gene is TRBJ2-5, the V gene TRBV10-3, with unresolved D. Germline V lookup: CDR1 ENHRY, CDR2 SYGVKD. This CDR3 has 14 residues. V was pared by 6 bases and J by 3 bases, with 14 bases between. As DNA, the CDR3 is TGTGCCATCAGCCCAATTGGGTTGGAAGAGACCCAGTACTTC. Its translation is CAISPIGLEETQYF.

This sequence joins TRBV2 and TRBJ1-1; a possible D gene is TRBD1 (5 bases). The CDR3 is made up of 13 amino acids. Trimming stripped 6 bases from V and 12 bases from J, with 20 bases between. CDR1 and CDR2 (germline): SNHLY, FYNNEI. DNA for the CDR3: TGTGCCAGCAGCTCTCCCTCCGGGGGTTTGACTTTCTTT. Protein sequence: CASSSPSGGLTFF.

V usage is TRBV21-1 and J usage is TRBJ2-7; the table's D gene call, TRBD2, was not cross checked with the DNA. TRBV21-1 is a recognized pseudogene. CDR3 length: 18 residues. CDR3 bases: TGTGCCAGCAGCAAATTGGTCCCGGGACTAGCGTTGGGTGGCGAGCAGTACTTC. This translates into CASSKLVPGLALGGEQYF.

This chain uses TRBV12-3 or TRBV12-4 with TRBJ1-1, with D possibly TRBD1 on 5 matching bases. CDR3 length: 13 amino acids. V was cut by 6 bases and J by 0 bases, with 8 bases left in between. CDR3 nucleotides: TGTGCCAGCAGCTCGACAGTGAACACTGAAGCTTTCTTT. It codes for CASSSTVNTEAFF.

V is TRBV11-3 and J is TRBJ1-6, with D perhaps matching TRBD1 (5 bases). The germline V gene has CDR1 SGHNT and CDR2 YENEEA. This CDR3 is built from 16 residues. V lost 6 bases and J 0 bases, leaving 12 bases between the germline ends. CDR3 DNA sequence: TGTGCCAGCAGGTGGTCAGGGAGCTCCTATAATTCACCCCTCCACTTT. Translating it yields CASRWSGSSYNSPLHF. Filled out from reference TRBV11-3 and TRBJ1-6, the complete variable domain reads EAGVVQSPRYKIIEKKQPVAFWCNPISGHNTLYWYLQNLGQGPELLIRYENEEAVDDSQLPKDRFSAERLKGVDSTLKIQPAELGDSAVYLCASRWSGSSYNSPLHFGNGTRLTVT.

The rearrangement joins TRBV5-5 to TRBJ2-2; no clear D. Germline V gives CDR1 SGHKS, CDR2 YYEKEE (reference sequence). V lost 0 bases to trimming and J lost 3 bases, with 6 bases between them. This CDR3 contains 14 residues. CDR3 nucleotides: TGTGCCAGCAGCTTGGGCTCCTACACCGGGGAGCTGTTTTTT. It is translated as CASSLGSYTGELFF.

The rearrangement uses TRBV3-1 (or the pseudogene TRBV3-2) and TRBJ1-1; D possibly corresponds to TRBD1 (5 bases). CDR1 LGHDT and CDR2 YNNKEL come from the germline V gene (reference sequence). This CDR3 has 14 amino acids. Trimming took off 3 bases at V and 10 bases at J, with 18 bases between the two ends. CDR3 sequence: CASSQGSGGRGAFF. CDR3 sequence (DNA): TGTGCCAGCAGCCAGGGGTCCGGAGGGAGGGGAGCTTTCTTT.

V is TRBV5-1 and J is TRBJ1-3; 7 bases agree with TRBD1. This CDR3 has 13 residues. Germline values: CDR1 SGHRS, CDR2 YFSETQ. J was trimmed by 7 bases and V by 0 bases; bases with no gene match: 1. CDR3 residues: CASSLGQGNTIYF. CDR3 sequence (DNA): TGCGCCAGCAGCTTGGGACAGGGCAACACCATATATTTT. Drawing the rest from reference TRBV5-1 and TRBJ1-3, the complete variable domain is KAGVTQTPRYLIKTRGQQVTLSCSPISGHRSVSWYQQTPGQGLQFLFEYFSETQRNKGNFPGRFSGRQFSNSRSEMNVSTLELGDSALYLCASSLGQGNTIYFGEGSWLTVV.

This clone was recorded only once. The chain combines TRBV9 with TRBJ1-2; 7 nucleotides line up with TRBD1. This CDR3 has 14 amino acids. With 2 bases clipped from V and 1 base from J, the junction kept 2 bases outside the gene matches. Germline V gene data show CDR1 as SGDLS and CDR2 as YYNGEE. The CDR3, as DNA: TGTGCCAGCAGCGTGGGGGACAGTAACTATGGCTACACCTTC. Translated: CASSVGDSNYGYTF.

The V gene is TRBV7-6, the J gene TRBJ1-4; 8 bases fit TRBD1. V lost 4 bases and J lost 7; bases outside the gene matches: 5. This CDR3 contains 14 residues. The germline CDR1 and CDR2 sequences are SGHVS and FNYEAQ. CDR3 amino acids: CASSSTGVAEKLFF. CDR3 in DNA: TGTGCCAGCAGCTCGACAGGGGTTGCTGAAAAACTGTTTTTT.

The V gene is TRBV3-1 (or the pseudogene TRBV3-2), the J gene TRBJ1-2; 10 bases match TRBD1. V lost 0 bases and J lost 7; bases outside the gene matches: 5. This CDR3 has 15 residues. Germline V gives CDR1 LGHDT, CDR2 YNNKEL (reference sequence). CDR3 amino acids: CASSQDRTGGGGYTF. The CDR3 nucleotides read TGTGCCAGCAGCCAAGATAGGACAGGGGGAGGTGGCTACACCTTC.

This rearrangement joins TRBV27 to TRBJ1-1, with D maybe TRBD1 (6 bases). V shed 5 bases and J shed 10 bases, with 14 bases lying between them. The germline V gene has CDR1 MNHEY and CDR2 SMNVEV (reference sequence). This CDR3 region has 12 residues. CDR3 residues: CASSPNRVRAFF. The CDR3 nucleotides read TGTGCCAGCAGTCCCAACAGGGTACGAGCTTTCTTT.

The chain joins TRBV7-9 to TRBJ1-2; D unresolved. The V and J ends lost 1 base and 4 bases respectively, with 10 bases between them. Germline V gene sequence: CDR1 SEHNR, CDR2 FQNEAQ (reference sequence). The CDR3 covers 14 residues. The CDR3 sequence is CASSLGAEGYGYTF. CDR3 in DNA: TGTGCCAGCAGCTTAGGGGCGGAAGGCTATGGCTACACCTTC.

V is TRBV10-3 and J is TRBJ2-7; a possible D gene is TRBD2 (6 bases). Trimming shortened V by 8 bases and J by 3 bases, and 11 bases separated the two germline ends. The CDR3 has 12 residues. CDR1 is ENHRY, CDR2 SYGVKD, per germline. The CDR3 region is CAIGSGGYEQYF. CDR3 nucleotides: TGTGCCATCGGCTCCGGGGGCTACGAGCAGTACTTC.

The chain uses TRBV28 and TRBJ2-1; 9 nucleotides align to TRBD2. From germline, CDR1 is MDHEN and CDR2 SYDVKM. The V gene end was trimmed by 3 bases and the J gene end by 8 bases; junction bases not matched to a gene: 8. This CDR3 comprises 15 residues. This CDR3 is CASSFLGGRAHEQFF. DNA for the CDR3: TGTGCCAGCAGTTTCTTGGGCGGGAGGGCCCATGAGCAGTTCTTC.

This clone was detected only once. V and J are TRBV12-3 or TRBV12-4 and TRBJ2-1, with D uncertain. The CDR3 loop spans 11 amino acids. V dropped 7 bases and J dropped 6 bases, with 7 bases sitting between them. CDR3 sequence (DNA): TGTGCCAGCACCTCGCTCAATGAGCAGTTCTTC. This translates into CASTSLNEQFF.

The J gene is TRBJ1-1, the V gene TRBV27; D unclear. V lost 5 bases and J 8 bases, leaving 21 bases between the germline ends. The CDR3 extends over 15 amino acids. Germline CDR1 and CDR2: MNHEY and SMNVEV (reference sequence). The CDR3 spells CASSLVPGPNAEAFF. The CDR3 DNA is TGTGCCAGCAGTCTAGTCCCGGGCCCAAACGCCGAAGCTTTCTTT.

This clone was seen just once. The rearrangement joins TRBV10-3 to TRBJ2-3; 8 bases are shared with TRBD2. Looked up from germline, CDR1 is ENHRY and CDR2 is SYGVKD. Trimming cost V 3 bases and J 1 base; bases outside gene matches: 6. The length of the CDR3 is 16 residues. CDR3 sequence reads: CAISDRGGTGTDTQYF. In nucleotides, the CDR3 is TGTGCCATCAGTGATCGGGGGGGGACCGGCACAGATACGCAGTATTTT.

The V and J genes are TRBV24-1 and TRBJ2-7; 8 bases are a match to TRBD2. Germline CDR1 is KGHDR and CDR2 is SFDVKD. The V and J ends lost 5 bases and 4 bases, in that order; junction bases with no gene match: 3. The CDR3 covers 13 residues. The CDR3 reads CATSGGGRYEQYF. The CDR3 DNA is TGTGCCACCAGTGGAGGCGGGAGGTACGAGCAGTACTTC.

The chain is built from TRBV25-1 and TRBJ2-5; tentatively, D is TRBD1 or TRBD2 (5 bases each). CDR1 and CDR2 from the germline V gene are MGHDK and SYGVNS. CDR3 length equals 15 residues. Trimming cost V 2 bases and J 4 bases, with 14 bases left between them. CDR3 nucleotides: TGTGCCAGCAGTGAAAGGACGGGACGTCGAGAGACCCAGTACTTC. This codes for CASSERTGRRETQYF. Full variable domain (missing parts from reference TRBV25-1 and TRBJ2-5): EADIYQTPRYLVIGTGKKITLECSQTMGHDKMYWYQQDPGMELHLIHYSYGVNSTEKGDLSSESTVSRIRTEHFPLTLESARPSHTSQYLCASSERTGRRETQYFGPGTRLLVL.

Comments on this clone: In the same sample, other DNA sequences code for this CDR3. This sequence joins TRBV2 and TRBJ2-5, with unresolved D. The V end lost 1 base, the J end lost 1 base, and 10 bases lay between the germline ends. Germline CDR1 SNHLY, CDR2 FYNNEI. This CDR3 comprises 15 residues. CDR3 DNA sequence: TGTGCCAGCAGTGAAGGGGCAGGAGTCCAAGAGACCCAGTACTTC. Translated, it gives CASSEGAGVQETQYF.

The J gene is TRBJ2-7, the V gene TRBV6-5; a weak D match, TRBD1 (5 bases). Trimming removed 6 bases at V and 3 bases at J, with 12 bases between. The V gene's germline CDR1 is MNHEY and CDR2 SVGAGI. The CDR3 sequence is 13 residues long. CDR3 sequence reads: CASRPSTVYEQYF. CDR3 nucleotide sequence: TGTGCCAGCAGACCTTCGACAGTCTACGAGCAGTACTTC.

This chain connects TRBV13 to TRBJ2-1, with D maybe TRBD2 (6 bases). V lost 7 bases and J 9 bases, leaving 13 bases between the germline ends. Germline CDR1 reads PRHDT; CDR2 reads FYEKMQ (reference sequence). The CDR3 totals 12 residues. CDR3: CASTSRGSEQFF. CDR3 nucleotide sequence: TGTGCCAGCACCTCCCGGGGGAGTGAGCAGTTCTTC.

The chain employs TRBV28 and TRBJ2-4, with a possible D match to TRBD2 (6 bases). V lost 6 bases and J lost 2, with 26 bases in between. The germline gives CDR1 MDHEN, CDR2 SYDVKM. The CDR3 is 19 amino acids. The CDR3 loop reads CASSHGTLAVALPKNIQYF. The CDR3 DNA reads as TGTGCCAGCAGCCATGGGACTCTTGCCGTGGCACTTCCCAAAAACATTCAGTACTTC.

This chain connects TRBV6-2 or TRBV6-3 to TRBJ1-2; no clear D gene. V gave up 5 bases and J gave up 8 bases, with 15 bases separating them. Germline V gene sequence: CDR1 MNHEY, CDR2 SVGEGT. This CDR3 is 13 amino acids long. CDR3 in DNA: TGTGCCAGCAGTACAGACGGGGATTACGGCTACACCTTC. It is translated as CASSTDGDYGYTF.

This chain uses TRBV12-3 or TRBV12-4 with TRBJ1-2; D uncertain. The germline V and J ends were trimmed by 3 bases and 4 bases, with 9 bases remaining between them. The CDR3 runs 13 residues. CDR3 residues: CASSLGPAYGYTF. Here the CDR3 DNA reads TGTGCCAGCAGTTTGGGCCCAGCCTATGGCTACACCTTC.